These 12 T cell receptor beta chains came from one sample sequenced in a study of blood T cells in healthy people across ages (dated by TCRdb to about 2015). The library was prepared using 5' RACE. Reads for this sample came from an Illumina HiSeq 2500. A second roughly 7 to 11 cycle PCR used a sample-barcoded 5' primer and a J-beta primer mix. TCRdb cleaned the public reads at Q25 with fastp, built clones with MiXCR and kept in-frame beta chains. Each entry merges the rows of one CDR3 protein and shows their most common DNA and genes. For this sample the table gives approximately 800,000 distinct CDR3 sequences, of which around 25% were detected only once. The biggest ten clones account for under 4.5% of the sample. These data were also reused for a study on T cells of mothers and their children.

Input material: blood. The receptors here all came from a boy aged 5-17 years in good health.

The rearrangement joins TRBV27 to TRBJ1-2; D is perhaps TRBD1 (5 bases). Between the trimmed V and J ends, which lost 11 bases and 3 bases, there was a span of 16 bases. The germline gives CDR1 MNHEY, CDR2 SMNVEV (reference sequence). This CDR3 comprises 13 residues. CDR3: CASGEMLDYGYTF. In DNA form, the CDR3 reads TGTGCCTCGGGGGAGATGTTGGACTATGGCTACACCTTC.

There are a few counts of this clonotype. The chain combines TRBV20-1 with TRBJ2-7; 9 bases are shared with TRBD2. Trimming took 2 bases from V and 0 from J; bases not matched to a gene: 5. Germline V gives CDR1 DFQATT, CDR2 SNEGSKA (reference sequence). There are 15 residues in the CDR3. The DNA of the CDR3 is TGCAGTGCTAGACCTCGGACTAGCGCCTCCTACGAGCAGTACTTC. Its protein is CSARPRTSASYEQYF.

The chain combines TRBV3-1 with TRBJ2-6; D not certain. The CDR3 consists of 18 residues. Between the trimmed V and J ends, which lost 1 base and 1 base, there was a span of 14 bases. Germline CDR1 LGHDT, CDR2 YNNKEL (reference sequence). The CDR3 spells CASSQARFTASGANVLTF. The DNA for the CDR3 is TGTGCCAGCAGCCAAGCGAGGTTCACAGCGTCTGGGGCCAACGTCCTGACTTTC. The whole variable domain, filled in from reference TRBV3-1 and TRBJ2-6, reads DTAVSQTPKYLVTQMGNDKSIKCEQNLGHDTMYWYKQDSKKFLKIMFSYNNKELIINETVPNRFSPKSPDKAHLNLHINSLELGDSAVYFCASSQARFTASGANVLTFGAGSRLTVL.

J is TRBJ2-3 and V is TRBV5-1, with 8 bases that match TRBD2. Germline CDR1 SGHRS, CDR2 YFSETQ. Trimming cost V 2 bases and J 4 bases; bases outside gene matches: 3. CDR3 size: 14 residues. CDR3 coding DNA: TGCGCCAGCAGCTTAACAGCGGGAGCAGATACGCAGTATTTT. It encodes CASSLTAGADTQYF.

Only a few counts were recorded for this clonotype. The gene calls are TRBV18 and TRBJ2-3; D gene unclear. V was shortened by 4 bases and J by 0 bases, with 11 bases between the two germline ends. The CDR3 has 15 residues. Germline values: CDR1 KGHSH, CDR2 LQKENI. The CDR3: CASSLLRGSTDTQYF. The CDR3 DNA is TGTGCCAGCTCACTCTTACGCGGTAGCACAGATACGCAGTATTTT.

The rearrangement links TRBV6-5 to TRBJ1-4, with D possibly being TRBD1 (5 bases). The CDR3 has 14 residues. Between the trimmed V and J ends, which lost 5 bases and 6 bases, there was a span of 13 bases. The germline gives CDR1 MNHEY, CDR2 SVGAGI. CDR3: CASSLDRPYEKLFF. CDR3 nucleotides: TGTGCCAGCAGTCTTGACAGACCTTATGAAAAACTGTTTTTT.

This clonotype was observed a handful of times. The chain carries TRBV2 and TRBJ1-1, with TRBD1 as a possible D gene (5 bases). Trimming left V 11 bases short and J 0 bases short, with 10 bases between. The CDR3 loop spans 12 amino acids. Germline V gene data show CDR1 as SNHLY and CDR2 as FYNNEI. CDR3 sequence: CADRQMNTEAFF. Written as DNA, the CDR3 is TGTGCCGACCGACAGATGAACACTGAAGCTTTCTTT.

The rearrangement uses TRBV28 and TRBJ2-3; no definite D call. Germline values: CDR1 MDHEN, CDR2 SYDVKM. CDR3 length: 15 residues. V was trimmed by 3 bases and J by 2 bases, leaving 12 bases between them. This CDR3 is CASSFLTFDTDTQYF. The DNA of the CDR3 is TGTGCCAGCAGTTTCTTGACTTTCGACACAGATACGCAGTATTTT.

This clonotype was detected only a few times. The CDR3 reads CSVSGTGYEQFF. The CDR3 DNA reads as TGCAGCGTTTCCGGGACAGGGTATGAGCAGTTCTTC. The chain links TRBV29-1 to TRBJ2-1, with 9 nucleotides matching TRBD1. J was trimmed by 8 bases and V by 5 bases; bases with no gene match: 4. CDR3 length: 12 amino acids. The germline CDR1 and CDR2 sequences are SQVTM and ANQGSEA.

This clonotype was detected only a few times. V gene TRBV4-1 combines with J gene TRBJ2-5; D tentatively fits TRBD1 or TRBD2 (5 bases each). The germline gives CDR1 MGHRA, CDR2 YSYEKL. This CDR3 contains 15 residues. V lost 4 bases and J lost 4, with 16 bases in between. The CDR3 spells CASSPGTSYLETQYF. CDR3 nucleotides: TGCGCCAGCAGCCCCGGGACCAGCTACTTAGAGACCCAGTACTTC.

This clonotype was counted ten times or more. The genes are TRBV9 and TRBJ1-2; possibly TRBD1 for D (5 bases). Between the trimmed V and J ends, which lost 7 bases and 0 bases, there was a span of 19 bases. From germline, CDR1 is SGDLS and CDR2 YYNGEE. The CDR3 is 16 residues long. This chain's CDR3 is CASGGGIGRTNYGYTF. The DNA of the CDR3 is TGTGCCAGCGGGGGGGGAATCGGCCGGACTAACTATGGCTACACCTTC.

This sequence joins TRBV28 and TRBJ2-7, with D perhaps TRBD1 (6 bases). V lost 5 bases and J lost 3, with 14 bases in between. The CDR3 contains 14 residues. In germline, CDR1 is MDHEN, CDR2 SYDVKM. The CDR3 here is CASSLTDRNYEQYF. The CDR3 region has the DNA TGTGCCAGCAGTCTCACTGACAGGAACTACGAGCAGTACTTC.